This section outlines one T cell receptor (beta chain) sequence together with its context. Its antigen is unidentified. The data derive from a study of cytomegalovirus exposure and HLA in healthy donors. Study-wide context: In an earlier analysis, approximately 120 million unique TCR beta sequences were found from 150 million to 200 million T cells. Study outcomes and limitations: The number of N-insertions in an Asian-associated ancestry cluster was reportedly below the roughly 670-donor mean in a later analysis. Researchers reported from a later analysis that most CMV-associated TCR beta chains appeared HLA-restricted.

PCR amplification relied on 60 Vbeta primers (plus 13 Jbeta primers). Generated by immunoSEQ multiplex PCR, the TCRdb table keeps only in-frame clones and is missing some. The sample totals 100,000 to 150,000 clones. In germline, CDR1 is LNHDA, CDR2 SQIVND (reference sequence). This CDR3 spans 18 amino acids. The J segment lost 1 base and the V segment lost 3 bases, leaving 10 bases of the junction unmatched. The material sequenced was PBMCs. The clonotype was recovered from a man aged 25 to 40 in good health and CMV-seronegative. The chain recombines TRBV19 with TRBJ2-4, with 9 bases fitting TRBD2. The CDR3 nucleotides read TGTGCCAGTAGTATTGGAATAGCGGGAGATGGGGCCAAAAACATTCAGTACTTC. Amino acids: CASSIGIAGDGAKNIQYF.